This section outlines one T cell receptor (beta chain) sequence together with its context. Antigen specificity is unknown. This sample is part of a study of T-cell reconstitution after alpha-beta-depleted transplantation in children. During its preparation, the TCRbeta library received unique molecular identifiers. TCRdb reprocessed the PCR reads via MiXCR and lists one record per CDR3 protein. The sample shows hundreds of thousands of distinct CDR3 sequences, roughly 15% of them seen only once. Broader study findings: The study traced high day-60 TCRbeta diversity in some patients to surviving recipient T cells and thymic progenitors. By one year post-transplant, T-cell counts and diversity largely arose from T cells that were newly produced. Alpha-beta T cells about two months after transplant reportedly derived from several hundred expanded graft clones.

The clonotype was recovered from a boy younger than two who had a stem cell transplant for Wiskott-Aldrich syndrome, so the T cells may come from the graft donor. The material was PBMCs, mostly from graft donor cells, obtained 360 days after TCRalphabeta/CD19-depleted stem cell transplant.

CDR3 residues: CASSLSGANEQFF. DNA of the CDR3: TGCGCCAGCAGCCTATCCGGGGCGAATGAGCAGTTCTTC. The chain links TRBV5-1 to TRBJ2-1, with D perhaps TRBD1 or TRBD2 (5 bases each). V was shortened by 4 bases and J by 7 bases, with 12 bases between the two germline ends. This CDR3 is 13 amino acids long. CDR1 and CDR2 from the germline V gene are SGHRS and YFSETQ.